These 11 T cell receptor beta chains share one sample of origin, sequenced in a study of identical twins. TCRdb called the 5' RACE reads again in MiXCR, with one record for every CDR3 protein. The table lists some 500,000 distinct CDR3 sequences, over 11% of them singletons. This same sample was also part of a study on yellow fever vaccine responses in identical twins.

Specimen: CD4+ T cells sorted from blood. The receptors were gathered from a woman between 18 and 29 years old in good health.

This rearrangement joins TRBV28 to TRBJ2-7; D possibly corresponds to TRBD2 (6 bases). CDR3 size: 11 residues. The ends were cut back, 5 bases at V and 9 bases at J, with 11 bases in the middle. Germline V gives CDR1 MDHEN, CDR2 SYDVKM. The CDR3 nucleotides are TGTGCCAGCAGTCCCCGGGGAGGGCAGTACTTC. Translation: CASSPRGGQYF.

This clonotype appeared a few times. J is TRBJ2-3 and V is TRBV20-1; D possibly corresponds to TRBD1 (5 bases). The CDR3 length is 11 residues. Germline V gene sequence: CDR1 DFQATT, CDR2 SNEGSKA (reference sequence). V dropped 4 bases and J dropped 5 bases, with 7 bases sitting between them. For the CDR3, the DNA is TGCAGTGCTACAGGGATAGATACGCAGTATTTT. It encodes CSATGIDTQYF.

V usage is TRBV11-2 and J usage is TRBJ1-5; 12 nucleotides agree with TRBD1. V was pared by 4 bases and J by 2 bases, with 12 bases of the junction left unmatched. CDR3 length: 19 residues. Looked up from germline, CDR1 is SGHAT and CDR2 is FQNNGV. The CDR3, as DNA: TGTGCCAGCAGCTCCCACCGGGACAGGGGGCATTCAGGCAATCAGCCCCAGCATTTT. Its translation: CASSSHRDRGHSGNQPQHF. Full variable domain (remainder filled in from reference TRBV11-2 and TRBJ1-5): EAGVAQSPRYKIIEKRQSVAFWCNPISGHATLYWYQQILGQGPKLLIQFQNNGVVDDSQLPKDRFSAERLKGVDSTLKIQPAKLEDSAVYLCASSSHRDRGHSGNQPQHFGDGTRLSIL.

CDR3 in DNA: TGCGCCAGCAGCGGGGGTTGGCAAGAGACCCAGTACTTC. This translates into CASSGGWQETQYF. The chain is built from TRBV5-1 and TRBJ2-5, with D perhaps TRBD1 or TRBD2 (5 bases each). The CDR3 runs to 13 residues. CDR1 is SGHRS and CDR2 is YFSETQ in the germline V gene. V dropped 4 bases and J dropped 2 bases, with 9 bases sitting between them.

This clonotype was seen ten or more times. This chain uses TRBV12-3 or TRBV12-4 with TRBJ1-4; 9 bases map to TRBD1. V trimming: 5 bases; J trimming: 5 bases; junction bases outside the gene matches: 6. CDR3 length: 15 residues. The CDR3 sequence: CASSLGDRENEKLFF. DNA of the CDR3: TGTGCCAGCAGTCTCGGGGACAGGGAAAATGAAAAACTGTTTTTT.

This clonotype was counted at least ten times. This rearrangement joins TRBV5-1 to TRBJ1-2; D remains unclear. V was cut by 0 bases and J by 4 bases, with 7 bases left in between. This CDR3 is 13 amino acids long. Germline loops: CDR1 SGHRS, CDR2 YFSETQ. CDR3 nucleotide sequence: TGCGCCAGCAGCTTGGGGCCCCGCTATGGCTACACCTTC. This translates into CASSLGPRYGYTF.

This clonotype was seen more than once but under ten times. The V gene is TRBV20-1, the J gene TRBJ2-1; 8 bases fit TRBD2. The CDR3 contains 15 residues. J gave up 2 bases and V 2 bases, and 5 bases lay outside the gene matches. CDR1 and CDR2 (germline): DFQATT, SNEGSKA (reference sequence). CDR3 coding DNA: TGCAGTGCTAGAACTACTAGCGGCGCCTACAATGAGCAGTTCTTC. Amino acid sequence: CSARTTSGAYNEQFF.

A word on this clonotype: The junction shows a germline mismatch at one end, possibly a read error. This chain joins TRBV24-1 and TRBJ2-2; the match to TRBD2 covers 7 bases. This CDR3 region has 16 residues. Germline loops: CDR1 KGHDR, CDR2 SFDVKD. For the CDR3, the DNA is TGTGCCACCAGTGATTTGAAGCGGGATGGCACCCGGGAGCTGTTTTTT. Amino acids: CATSDLKRDGTRELFF.

This chain connects TRBV29-1 to TRBJ2-7, with D perhaps assigned TRBD1 or TRBD2 (5 bases each). Germline-derived CDR1 and CDR2 are SQVTM and ANQGSEA. This CDR3 has 13 amino acids. V was cut by 7 bases and J by 7 bases, with 20 bases left in between. The CDR3 reads CSADSQTTGEQYF. DNA for the CDR3: TGCAGCGCAGACAGCCAAACTACGGGGGAGCAGTACTTC.

The rearrangement uses TRBV4-1 and TRBJ2-2, with TRBD2 matching 13 bases. Looked up from germline, CDR1 is MGHRA and CDR2 is YSYEKL. The CDR3 loop spans 18 amino acids. J was trimmed by 7 bases and V by 3 bases; bases with no gene match: 11. The CDR3 protein is CASSQEGLAGVVGGELFF. As DNA, the CDR3 is TGCGCCAGCAGCCAGGAAGGACTAGCGGGAGTTGTCGGCGGGGAGCTGTTTTTT.

This clonotype occurred a few times. The V gene is TRBV6-1, the J gene TRBJ2-2, with D maybe TRBD2 (6 bases). Trimming left V 7 bases short and J 6 bases short, with 18 bases between. The CDR3 consists of 15 residues. The V gene's germline CDR1 is MNHNS and CDR2 SASEGT. In DNA form, the CDR3 reads TGTGCCAGCACCCCCCGCGGGAAGATTCCCGGGGAGCTGTTTTTT. Translating it yields CASTPRGKIPGELFF.